The clone carrying this T cell receptor beta chain was detected a few times. Its specificity is unknown. This specimen comes from a study of CD8 T cells in ankylosing spondylitis. Trimming removed 3 bases from V and 1 base from J; junction bases left unmatched: 1. The V gene's germline CDR1 is DFQATT and CDR2 SNEGSKA (reference sequence). The CDR3 length is 14 residues. Making the TCR beta libraries involved quantitative 5'-RACE with molecular barcodes. TCRdb processed the 5' RACE reads anew with MiXCR; each CDR3 protein has one entry. Among hundreds of thousands of distinct CDR3 sequences listed, more than 25% were seen once. Whole-study results and caveats: With a CD8+ phenotype, disease-linked clones were relatively rare in peripheral blood. Reports of some motif variants in reactive arthritis synovial fluid and blood predate this one.

The clonotype originates from a male donor with ankylosing spondylitis or in good health (not recorded which). The sequencing input was blood, either unsorted or a sorted T cell fraction (not recorded which). The chain has TRBV20-1 and TRBJ2-5; 11 positions agree with TRBD2. CDR3 coding DNA: TGCAGTGCTAGGACTAGCGGGGCCCAAGAGACCCAGTACTTC. As protein: CSARTSGAQETQYF.